This T cell receptor (beta chain) was captured in a study of technical replicates of blood from several donors. This clone was found a few times. Sequencing used immunoSEQ multiplex PCR; TCRdb keeps in-frame clones, though not all of them. The sample lists about 64,000 clones; 75% to 90% were seen once. V lost 3 bases and J 4 bases, leaving 18 bases between the germline ends. CDR1 and CDR2 from the germline V gene are LNHDA and SQIVND (reference sequence). The CDR3 length is 16 residues. The chain couples TRBV19 to TRBJ2-5; tentative D call: TRBD1 (6 bases). Sequences were obtained from PBMCs. The source is a human donor in good health. Some clones in this sample may be carry-over from other donors' samples. The CDR3 DNA reads TGTGCCAGTAGTATTATCATCGGCCAGGGGTCAGAGACCCAGTACTTC. Translating gives CASSIIIGQGSETQYF.